This T cell receptor beta chain was retrieved from a study of blood T cell repertoires in COVID-19 (dated by TCRdb to the early 2020s). Broadly, across the study: Samples from collaborators originated in the United States, Italy and Spain and spanned both the acute and convalescent phases of COVID-19. Where available, HLA class I and class II types were taken from metadata supplied by the sample provider and were not determined by assay-based typing. The samples were drawn from the first 160 participants of the ongoing ImmuneRACE study and from 1,254 subjects provided by 6 global collaborators. The prospective study material was composed of cDNA or gDNA derived from T cells, B-cell-depleted T cells, or PBMCs. A freely available public database, intended as a resource for researchers studying the immune response to SARS-CoV-2, is where the repertoires were released. The sample metadata nearly always contained a de-identified subject ID, COVID-19 status, age in years and sex. Deeply sampled blood TCRbeta repertoires from subjects exposed to, actively infected with, or recovered from COVID-19 were included in the dataset.

On the study overall, not on this receptor specifically: How much clinical and demographic metadata was included differed by source and by participant, and the metadata was provided uncurated.

The germline V gene provides CDR1 KGHDR and CDR2 SFDVKD. Reading from cysteine to phenylalanine, the CDR3 counts 14 amino acids. The kept DNA is CDR3 alone, 42 bases in frame from the first base. Trimming removed 5 bases from V and 0 bases from J, leaving 4 bases between the germline ends. As concerns this clone: The antigen it recognizes is unknown. Qualities for individual bases were not recorded, and no much larger clone is one base off.

TCRbeta CDR3 regions were amplified from genomic DNA by means of the immunoSEQ Assay, a bias-controlled multiplex PCR. The authors' pipeline ran thus. The number of nucleated cells in each sample was estimated from the amplification of reference gene primers within the assay. Sequence reads were collapsed and filtered to measure the absolute abundance of every unique TCRbeta CDR3 rearrangement. Productive Simpson clonality was computed per sample as the square root of Simpson's diversity index over productive rearrangements. The immuneACCESS repertoire file appears here via TCRdb, limited to in-frame rearrangements. These files lack a portion of the clones; in checked studies, under half of the deficit traces to unresolved V genes, and the cause of the others is not known. That table supplies the V and J calls and clone size; D and trimming were determined from the DNA. This sample comprises about 83,000 clones, around 90% of them detected only once. In total, the top ten clones hold approximately 8.1% of the sample.

Collaborating institutions collected whole blood in K2EDTA tubes following their own protocols. For TCRbeta analysis, collaborators shipped samples as frozen whole blood, isolated PBMCs, or DNA extracted from either of those sample types. The source is a man aged 80 or over with active or convalescent COVID-19. The rearrangement combines TRBV24-1 with TRBJ2-6; a confident D gene designation cannot be given. The sequencing input was peripheral blood. The CDR3 corresponds to CATSVSSGANVLTF. The DNA reads TGTGCCACCAGTGTCAGCTCTGGGGCCAACGTCCTGACTTTC.